The 20 T cell receptor beta chains below come from one sample, sequenced in a study of T-cell reconstitution after alpha-beta-depleted transplantation in children. Preparing the TCRbeta library involved the use of unique molecular identifiers. TCRdb recomputed calls from the PCR reads with MiXCR, one row per CDR3 protein. The data show about 440,000 distinct CDR3 sequences, 43% seen once. The specimen was PBMCs, collected before TCRalphabeta/CD19-depleted stem cell transplant. These receptors all stem from a girl aged 2-9 years with aplastic anemia, due to receive a stem cell transplant.

This clonotype turned up a few times. The chain has TRBV6-5 and TRBJ2-7; no clear D. This CDR3 region has 13 residues. Germline CDR1 reads MNHEY; CDR2 reads SVGAGI. V was shortened by 0 bases and J by 7 bases, with 10 bases between the two germline ends. Here the CDR3 reads CASSYSAAEEQYF. CDR3 in DNA: TGTGCCAGCAGTTACTCGGCGGCGGAAGAGCAGTACTTC.

The rearrangement links TRBV29-1 to TRBJ1-6, with 9 bases fitting TRBD1. The V gene's germline CDR1 is SQVTM and CDR2 ANQGSEA. CDR3 length: 12 amino acids. V was clipped by 5 bases and J by 8 bases; unmatched bases: 1. The CDR3 sequence is CSVWTGDSPLHF. The CDR3, as DNA: TGCAGCGTTTGGACAGGGGATTCACCCCTCCACTTT.

This CDR3 is CSAGSPNDGGMGEQYF. CDR3 coding DNA: TGCAGTGCTGGATCCCCCAACGATGGGGGAATGGGCGAGCAGTACTTC. The chain is built from TRBV20-1 and TRBJ2-7; D might be TRBD1 or TRBD2, each matching 5 bases. In germline, CDR1 is DFQATT, CDR2 SNEGSKA (reference sequence). This CDR3 spans 16 amino acids. Trimming pared 5 bases from V and 6 bases from J, leaving 26 bases between.

The chain has TRBV7-3 and TRBJ2-3; 12 bases are a match to TRBD2. Germline assignment: CDR1 SGHTA and CDR2 FQGTGA. V dropped 0 bases and J dropped 6; count of bases not matched to a gene: 7. This CDR3 has 17 residues. CDR3 loop: CASSLTGLAGGRDTQYF. The DNA of the CDR3 is TGTGCCAGCAGCTTAACGGGGCTAGCGGGGGGGCGGGATACGCAGTATTTT.

This clonotype was picked up many times. The CDR3 DNA reads TGTGCCAGCAGTTCAATACAGGGTGAGCAGTACTTC. It encodes CASSSIQGEQYF. The chain links TRBV12-3 or TRBV12-4 to TRBJ2-7; TRBD1 might be the D (6 bases). CDR3 length equals 12 residues. The V end was cut by 4 bases, the J end by 7 bases, with 11 bases between.

This clonotype appeared a few times. This chain connects TRBV19 to TRBJ1-5; TRBD1 is a possible D gene (5 bases). This CDR3 has 13 residues. CDR1 and CDR2 from the germline V gene are LNHDA and SQIVND (reference sequence). The V end was cut by 3 bases, the J end by 6 bases, with 9 bases between. The CDR3 region is CASSIAGSQPQHF. The CDR3 DNA reads as TGTGCCAGTAGTATCGCAGGGAGTCAGCCCCAGCATTTT.

The V and J genes are TRBV3-1 and TRBJ2-1, with 9 nucleotides matching TRBD1. Germline values: CDR1 LGHDT, CDR2 YNNKEL (reference sequence). The trim removed 8 bases at V and 3 bases at J, leaving 2 bases unmatched. The CDR3 runs 13 residues. The CDR3 here is CASGQGHYNEQFF. The CDR3 bases are TGTGCCAGCGGACAGGGGCACTACAATGAGCAGTTCTTC.

Note on this clonotype: Being one base from a much bigger clone, this may be a read error. The V gene is TRBV29-1, the J gene TRBJ2-5; the match to TRBD2 covers 10 bases. The CDR3 has 14 amino acids. Trimming took 6 bases from V and 5 from J; bases not matched to a gene: 9. Germline CDR1 and CDR2: SQVTM and ANQGSEA. CDR3 protein: CSVMASGSLETQYF. CDR3 DNA: TGCAGCGTCATGGCTAGCGGGAGTTTGGAGACCCAGTACTTC.

With respect to this clonotype: An end of the junction differs from the germline gene, which may be a read error. The gene calls are TRBV20-1 and TRBJ2-7; D is unresolved. Germline V gene sequence: CDR1 DFQATT, CDR2 SNEGSKA (reference sequence). The CDR3 length is 13 residues. The DNA of the CDR3 is TGCAGTGCTAGGGTTAGACCCCTCCAAGTGATGCACTTC. It codes for CSARVRPLQVMHF.

V usage is TRBV20-1 and J usage is TRBJ2-3; 12 bases fit TRBD2. Trimming at V came to 2 bases and at J to 3 bases, leaving 3 bases not matched to a gene. Looked up from germline, CDR1 is DFQATT and CDR2 is SNEGSKA (reference sequence). CDR3 size: 15 residues. CDR3 nucleotide sequence: TGCAGTGCTAGACCTAGCGGGAGGGTAACAGATACGCAGTATTTT. Protein product: CSARPSGRVTDTQYF.

The chain has TRBV20-1 and TRBJ1-2; weak D call: TRBD1 (5 bases). Germline CDR1 and CDR2: DFQATT and SNEGSKA (reference sequence). Trimming removed 6 bases from V and 2 bases from J, with 19 bases in between. The CDR3 has 15 amino acids. CDR3 coding DNA: TGCAGTGCAACCACCCGAGGGGCGTTAAACTATGGCTACACCTTC. It translates to CSATTRGALNYGYTF.

As concerns this clonotype: A read error may be the cause here, since a much bigger clone is one base away. The J gene is TRBJ1-2, the V gene TRBV20-1; D might be TRBD1 (5 bases). V lost 4 bases and J 4 bases, leaving 7 bases between the germline ends. There are 11 residues in the CDR3. Germline-derived CDR1 and CDR2 are DFQATT and SNEGSKA (reference sequence). In DNA form, the CDR3 reads TGCAGTGCTACAGGGCTCTATGGCTACACCTTC. Translated: CSATGLYGYTF.

This clonotype was picked up many times. Relative to the germline gene, one junction end is altered; a read error may explain this. The V gene is TRBV5-1, the J gene TRBJ2-1; 7 nucleotides align to TRBD2. The CDR3 is 15 residues long. The V gene's germline CDR1 is SGHRS and CDR2 YFSETQ. The CDR3 sequence: CASRLGDYPYNEQFF. The CDR3 DNA is TGCGCCAGCAGATTGGGGGACTACCCGTACAATGAGCAGTTCTTC. Full variable domain (missing parts from reference TRBV5-1 and TRBJ2-1): KAGVTQTPRYLIKTRGQQVTLSCSPISGHRSVSWYQQTPGQGLQFLFEYFSETQRNKGNFPGRFSGRQFSNSRSEMNVSTLELGDSALYLCASRLGDYPYNEQFFGPGTRLTVL.

The chain employs TRBV4-2 and TRBJ2-3; 8 nucleotides line up with TRBD2. V dropped 4 bases and J dropped 0; count of bases not matched to a gene: 6. The CDR3 is made up of 16 amino acids. CDR1 and CDR2 (germline): LGHNA, YNFKEQ. Written as DNA, the CDR3 is TGTGCCAGCAGCCTAGGCGAGCGGGGGAGCACAGATACGCAGTATTTT. It yields the protein CASSLGERGSTDTQYF.

The chain joins TRBV7-2 to TRBJ2-3; 7 positions agree with TRBD2. Germline V lookup: CDR1 SGHTA, CDR2 FQGNSA. J gave up 2 bases and V 3 bases, and 11 bases lay outside the gene matches. The CDR3 covers 17 residues. The CDR3 sequence is CASSFRREPTPTDTQYF. The CDR3 region has the DNA TGTGCCAGCAGCTTCCGGCGGGAGCCCACCCCCACAGATACGCAGTATTTT.

This clonotype was seen only a few times. The V gene is TRBV28, the J gene TRBJ2-7, with D perhaps matching TRBD2 (5 bases). CDR3 length: 12 residues. V dropped 11 bases and J dropped 0 bases, with 11 bases sitting between them. Germline-derived CDR1 and CDR2 are MDHEN and SYDVKM. CDR3 nucleotides: TGTGCCTCCGAGGGCAGCTCCTACGAGCAGTACTTC. Protein sequence: CASEGSSYEQYF.

The sample holds many counts of this clonotype. The genes are TRBV5-1 and TRBJ1-1; tentatively, D is TRBD1 (6 bases). Germline V gene lookup returns CDR1 SGHRS and CDR2 YFSETQ. The ends were cut back, 4 bases at V and 1 base at J, with 14 bases in the middle. The CDR3 length is 15 residues. The CDR3 loop is CASSPTRGRNTEAFF. The CDR3 nucleotides read TGCGCCAGCAGCCCTACCAGGGGCCGGAACACTGAAGCTTTCTTT.

This clonotype has a handful of counts. This chain joins TRBV13 and TRBJ2-7, with TRBD2 identical over 8 bases. Per the germline V gene, CDR1 is PRHDT and CDR2 is FYEKMQ (reference sequence). This CDR3 is built from 14 residues. V lost 5 bases to trimming and J lost 4 bases; unmatched junction nucleotides: 7. The CDR3 nucleotides are TGTGCCAGCAGCCCCCGGGAGGGCCGGTACGAGCAGTACTTC. This encodes CASSPREGRYEQYF.

This chain joins TRBV10-2 and TRBJ2-1; TRBD2 matches 8 bases. The germline V gene has CDR1 WSHSY and CDR2 SAAADI. The CDR3 contains 13 residues. J lost 5 bases, V lost 10 bases, and 7 bases had no gene match. CDR3 sequence reads: CATGLGDDNEQFF. The CDR3 DNA sequence: TGCGCCACGGGACTAGGAGATGACAATGAGCAGTTCTTC.

The chain joins TRBV6-1 to TRBJ1-6; perhaps TRBD1 as D (6 bases). Germline values: CDR1 MNHNS, CDR2 SASEGT. The CDR3 contains 13 residues. Trimming left V 3 bases short and J 10 bases short, with 10 bases between. The CDR3 here is CASSDIRGSPLHF. The CDR3 nucleotides read TGTGCCAGCAGTGATATCAGGGGATCACCCCTCCACTTT.